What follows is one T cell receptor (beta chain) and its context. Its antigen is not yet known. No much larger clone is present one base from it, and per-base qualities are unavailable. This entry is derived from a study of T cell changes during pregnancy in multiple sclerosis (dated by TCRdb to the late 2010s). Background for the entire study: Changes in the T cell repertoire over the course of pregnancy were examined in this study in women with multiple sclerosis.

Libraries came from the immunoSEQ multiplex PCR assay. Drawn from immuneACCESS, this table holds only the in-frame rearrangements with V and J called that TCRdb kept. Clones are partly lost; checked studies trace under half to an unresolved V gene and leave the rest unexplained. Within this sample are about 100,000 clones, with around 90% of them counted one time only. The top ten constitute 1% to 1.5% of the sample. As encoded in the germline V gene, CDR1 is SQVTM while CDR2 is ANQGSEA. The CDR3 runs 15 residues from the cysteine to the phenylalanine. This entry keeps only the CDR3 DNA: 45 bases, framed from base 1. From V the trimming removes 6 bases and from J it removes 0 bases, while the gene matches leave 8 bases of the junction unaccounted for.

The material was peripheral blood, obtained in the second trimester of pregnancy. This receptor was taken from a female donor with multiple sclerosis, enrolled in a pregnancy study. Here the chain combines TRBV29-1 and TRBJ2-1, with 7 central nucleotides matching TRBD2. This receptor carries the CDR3 CSVTTSRLSYNEQFF. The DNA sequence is TGCAGCGTCACGACTAGCCGCCTCTCCTACAATGAGCAGTTCTTC.